This T cell receptor (beta chain) was sequenced during a study of shared clonotypes between healthy human individuals. Notes on this clone: Its antigen is undetermined. The sample contains more than one DNA sequence encoding this CDR3.

The study's findings and limits: Of the naive CD4 clonotypes, approximately 5% were shared across a handful of donors. Naive subsets generally had larger estimated richness than memory subsets.

As handled by the study authors: Filtering differed because ImmunoSEQ produced junction-only sequences that carried no quality scores. Generated by immunoSEQ multiplex PCR, the TCRdb table keeps only in-frame clones and is missing some. The V and J calls and clone size are taken from that table; D and trimming were inferred from the DNA. The sample shows about 2 million clones, approximately 94% of them seen only once. Terminally differentiated effector memory CD45RA+ cells were excluded by CCR7 positive selection of CD45RO-negative cells. Recent vaccinations or acute infections were absent in the healthy HIV-negative adult donors. This sequence was found in a man younger than 35 in good health. The sample was naive CD8+ T cells sorted from blood.

CDR3: CASSVGVYNEQFF. CDR3 nucleotide sequence: TGTGCCAGCAGTGTTGGGGTCTACAATGAGCAGTTCTTC. This chain links TRBV25-1 with TRBJ2-1; no clear D. There are 13 residues in the CDR3. Trimming left V 4 bases short and J 3 bases short, with 7 bases between. CDR1 is MGHDK, CDR2 SYGVNS, per germline.